These T cell receptor beta chains were read from a single sample in a study of early T cells in non-severe SARS-CoV-2 infection. Each CDR3 protein gets one entry after TCRdb re-called the 5' RACE reads with MiXCR. The table shows some 66,000 distinct CDR3 sequences, with around 12% occurring only once. The specimen was whole blood. The source of these receptors is an adult who was a healthcare worker with PCR-confirmed SARS-CoV-2 infection or an uninfected control (not recorded which). The CDR3 runs from the conserved cysteine through the conserved F or W. A D gene is named only where the DNA matches it firmly. Size is omitted from some rows. Given values are once, few, many or a class for expanded clones.

v_gene	j_gene	len	d_gene	abundance	CDR3nt	CDR3aa
TRBV7-9	TRBJ2-7	17	-	-	TGTGCCAGCAGCTTAGTCCCCGGACGGTTTTTCCCCTACGAGCAGTACTTC	CASSLVPGRFFPYEQYF
TRBV9	TRBJ1-2	15	TRBD1	few	TGTGCCAGCAGCGCGGCCGGGACAGGGGTTCGCGGCTACACCTTC	CASSAAGTGVRGYTF
TRBV5-4	TRBJ2-3	15	-	few	TGTGCCAGCAGCCCGGACTGGGGGATCACAGATACGCAGTATTTT	CASSPDWGITDTQYF
TRBV28	TRBJ2-1	16	TRBD2	-	TGTGCCAGCACTGGGGGGGGGACTATCTACTACAATGAGCAGTTCTTC	CASTGGGTIYYNEQFF
TRBV28	TRBJ2-1	13	-	-	TGTGCCAGCATGGGACACCCCTACAATGAGCAGTTCTTC	CASMGHPYNEQFF
TRBV18	TRBJ1-4	14	TRBD1	many	TGTGCCAGCTCCTCCGGGACAGGGAGTGAAAAACTGTTTTTT	CASSSGTGSEKLFF
TRBV24-1	TRBJ2-2	16	-	many	TGTGCCACCAGTGACCCCGGGACGTTAAACACCGGGGAGCTGTTTTTT	CATSDPGTLNTGELFF
TRBV20-1	TRBJ1-6	13	-	many	TGCAGTGCTAGACAGGGCGTTGATTCACCCCTCCACTTT	CSARQGVDSPLHF
TRBV12-3/TRBV12-4	TRBJ2-1	13	-	-	TGTGCCAGCAGCCCACCTAGCTACAATGAGCAGTTCTTC	CASSPPSYNEQFF
TRBV20-1	TRBJ2-1	16	TRBD2	many	TGCAGTGCTAGAGAGGGGACTAGCGGGAGTATCAATGAGCAGTTCTTC	CSAREGTSGSINEQFF